The 13 T cell receptor beta chains below all came from one sample that was sequenced in a study of long-term antiretroviral therapy in people with HIV. Version v3.0 of the immunoSEQ assay was performed at survey level. Clones were sequenced by immunoSEQ multiplex PCR, and TCRdb holds only the in-frame ones, with some missing. The sample has about 19,000 clones; around 90% are singletons. Specimen: unsorted PBMCs, collected 2.1 years after starting antiretroviral therapy. These receptors all come from a man younger than 30 with HIV.

This sequence joins TRBV27 and TRBJ1-1; TRBD1 is a possible D gene (6 bases). Germline CDR1 reads MNHEY; CDR2 reads SMNVEV (reference sequence). V was clipped by 6 bases and J by 5 bases, with 13 bases between them. The CDR3 totals 13 residues. For the CDR3, the DNA is TGTGCCAGCAGCCTTTACAGGGAGACTGAAGCTTTCTTT. This sequence encodes CASSLYRETEAFF.

This rearrangement joins TRBV5-6 to TRBJ2-5; a weak D match, TRBD2 (6 bases). Germline CDR1 SGHDT, CDR2 YYEEEE. V lost 2 bases and J lost 9, with 14 bases in between. The CDR3 runs 13 residues. CDR3 bases: TGTGCCAGCAGCTTCGGGAGCACGGGGGCCCAGTACTTC. Translating it yields CASSFGSTGAQYF.

This clone was recorded only once. J is TRBJ1-2 and V is TRBV6-6, with D possibly being TRBD1 (6 bases). Germline CDR1 is MNHNY and CDR2 is SVGAGI (reference sequence). This CDR3 comprises 15 residues. V shed 2 bases and J shed 4 bases, with 14 bases lying between them. The CDR3 bases are TGTGCCAGCAGTTACGGGGAAGGGACACTCTATGGCTACACCTTC. Translated, it gives CASSYGEGTLYGYTF.

This chain links TRBV27 with TRBJ1-1; D ambiguous. Germline CDR1 MNHEY, CDR2 SMNVEV (reference sequence). The V gene lost 4 bases and the J gene lost 5 bases, with 5 bases spanning the gap. The CDR3 consists of 11 residues. In nucleotides, the CDR3 is TGTGCCAGCAGTTCAGCGACTGAAGCTTTCTTT. Translation gives CASSSATEAFF.

V is TRBV27 and J is TRBJ2-1, with 11 bases aligning to TRBD1. The germline V gene has CDR1 MNHEY and CDR2 SMNVEV (reference sequence). The CDR3 loop spans 15 amino acids. The V segment lost 0 bases and the J segment 7 bases; nucleotides outside the gene matches: 2. The CDR3 is CASSLSGTGGNEQFF. CDR3 bases: TGTGCCAGCAGTTTATCAGGGACAGGGGGGAATGAGCAGTTCTTC.

J is TRBJ1-2 and V is TRBV19, with D unclear. CDR3 size: 16 residues. Per germline, CDR1 LNHDA and CDR2 SQIVND (reference sequence). The V gene lost 2 bases and the J gene lost 0 bases, with 13 bases spanning the gap. This CDR3 is CASSIYATGANYGYTF. The CDR3 DNA sequence: TGTGCCAGTAGTATATACGCGACCGGAGCTAACTATGGCTACACCTTC.

The chain recombines TRBV27 with TRBJ2-7; a possible D gene is TRBD1 (5 bases). Germline V lookup: CDR1 MNHEY, CDR2 SMNVEV (reference sequence). This CDR3 is built from 13 residues. Trimming shortened V by 6 bases and J by 0 bases, and 9 bases separated the two germline ends. The CDR3 nucleotides read TGTGCCAGCAGCGACAGAATCTCCTACGAGCAGTACTTC. Translation: CASSDRISYEQYF.

This clone was seen once. The chain uses TRBV20-1 and TRBJ1-1; D unresolved. Trimming removed 6 bases at V and 6 bases at J, with 11 bases between. The CDR3 length is 11 residues. Germline V gene lookup returns CDR1 DFQATT and CDR2 SNEGSKA (reference sequence). CDR3 DNA: TGCAGTGCCCTCAAGGAGTCTGAAGCTTTCTTT. Its translation: CSALKESEAFF.

In its sample, this clone was seen once. DNA for the CDR3: TGTGCCAGCAGCTTAAACCGGGGGCCGACCTACGAGCAGTACTTC. Translation gives CASSLNRGPTYEQYF. This chain connects TRBV13 to TRBJ2-7, with D perhaps being TRBD1 or TRBD2 (6 bases each). Germline-derived CDR1 and CDR2 are PRHDT and FYEKMQ (reference sequence). The germline V and J ends were trimmed by 2 bases and 2 bases, with 13 bases remaining between them. The CDR3 runs 15 residues. The full variable domain, its missing parts supplied by reference TRBV13 and TRBJ2-7, is AAGVIQSPRHLIKEKRETATLKCYPIPRHDTVYWYQQGPGQDPQFLISFYEKMQSDKGSIPDRFSAQQFSDYHSELNMSSLELGDSALYFCASSLNRGPTYEQYFGPGTRLTVT.

This chain links TRBV9 with TRBJ1-2; tentatively, D is TRBD1 (6 bases). CDR1 is SGDLS, CDR2 YYNGEE, per germline. V lost 1 base and J lost 8, with 21 bases in between. This CDR3 has 16 amino acids. The CDR3 here is CASSVSQGKELEGYTF. The CDR3, as DNA: TGTGCCAGCAGCGTATCACAGGGAAAGGAGCTGGAAGGCTACACCTTC.

J is TRBJ1-4 and V is TRBV27; 7 nucleotides line up with TRBD1. V dropped 9 bases and J dropped 9; count of bases not matched to a gene: 16. The CDR3 is 15 amino acids. Germline CDR1 MNHEY, CDR2 SMNVEV (reference sequence). The CDR3 here is CASLKLGTAAQKLFF. The CDR3 DNA sequence: TGTGCCAGTCTAAAGTTAGGGACAGCTGCCCAAAAACTGTTTTTT.

This clone was found a few times. The chain recombines TRBV7-2 with TRBJ2-7; D is ambiguous. Germline V gene data show CDR1 as SGHTA and CDR2 as FQGNSA. This CDR3 has 10 residues. V lost 8 bases, J lost 2 bases, and 4 bases lay in between. The CDR3 sequence: CASGTYEQYF. The DNA for the CDR3 is TGTGCCAGCGGTACCTACGAGCAGTACTTC. Full variable domain (remainder filled in from reference TRBV7-2 and TRBJ2-7): GAGVSQSPSNKVTEKGKDVELRCDPISGHTALYWYRQSLGQGLEFLIYFQGNSAPDKSGLPSDRFSAERTGGSVSTLTIQRTQQEDSAVYLCASGTYEQYFGPGTRLTVT.

This clone was counted a few times. J is TRBJ2-7 and V is TRBV5-8; D call uncertain. The CDR3 spans 13 residues. Germline V gives CDR1 SGHTS, CDR2 YDEGEE. Trimming took 0 bases from V and 3 from J, leaving 7 bases between them. The DNA of the CDR3 is TGTGCCAGCAGCTTGGTCGGCAGCTACGAGCAGTACTTC. Translated, it gives CASSLVGSYEQYF.